This entry is about one T cell receptor (beta chain). In its sample, this clonotype was seen a few times. Its antigen is unknown. Base qualities are not at hand, and no much larger clone is one base apart. Compared with germline, V lacks 6 bases and J lacks 9 bases; bases without a gene match: 7. The CDR3, cysteine through phenylalanine, is 15 amino acids long. Kept here is only the CDR3 DNA, which spans 45 bases and is read in frame from base 1. Libraries came from 5' RACE. Sequencing instrument: NextSeq 500. The TCR library protocol attached unique molecular identifiers to individual cDNA molecules to correct for sequencing error and PCR bias. TCR alpha and beta chains were both sequenced, and the abundances of alpha and beta sequences in each sample were closely correlated with each other. As for how the authors treated the data: Decombinator V4 was used to perform V gene, J gene and CDR3 annotation of TCR sequences. TCRs were defined as expanded if a significant change between any two time points was detected under a Poisson model with p below 0.0001. Abundances of TCRs were expressed as counts per million after normalisation to the total number of TCRs sequenced in each sample. MAIT TCRs were defined by TRAV1-2 paired with TRAJ12, TRAJ20 or TRAJ33, and iNKT TCRs by TRAV10 paired with TRAJ18. VDJdb, accessed 1 November 2021, was searched for CMV, EBV and SARS-CoV-2 annotated TCRs, with TCRs annotated for multiple antigens excluded. TCRdb redid the processing of the public reads, applying fastp at Q25 and MiXCR, and retained in-frame beta chains. Entries are consolidated by CDR3 protein sequence, retaining the most common genes and DNA. TCRdb's processing, not the study's, gives the V and J calls here. This sample is represented by 75,000 to 90,000 distinct CDR3 sequences; more than 10% of them were singletons. Clones ranked in the top ten supply around 1.2% of the sample.

The sample originates from a study of early T cells in non-severe SARS-CoV-2 infection (dated by TCRdb to about 2021). Regarding the complete study: TCR sequencing used bulk RNA from unsorted whole blood, so alpha and beta chains could not be paired. Broad study findings and their caveats: VDJdb matching was skewed toward anti-spike CD8 responses and likely underestimated virus-specific expansions by missing private and CD4 specificities.

A case-control design nested within a healthcare worker cohort in London, UK, was used, with weekly nasopharyngeal swab PCR tests and blood sampling performed. Healthcare workers were recruited during the week of the UK lockdown, between 23 and 31 March 2020, and followed weekly for up to about 16 weeks. The receptor chain draws on TRBV12-3 or TRBV12-4 and TRBJ2-1, and TRBD2 matches 14 of the central bases. The sample taken for sequencing was whole blood. The TCR sequence derives from an adult who was a healthcare worker with PCR-confirmed SARS-CoV-2 infection or an uninfected control (not recorded which). Read as DNA, the sequence is TGTGCCAGCAGATTCGGGACTAGCGGGAGAGGTGAGCAGTTCTTC. Translation gives CASRFGTSGRGEQFF.